The clone carrying this T cell receptor (beta chain) has a count of ten or more. Its antigen is not identified. This CDR3 comprises 14 residues. Trimming took 0 bases from V and 4 from J, leaving 4 bases between them. The germline gives CDR1 MNHEY, CDR2 SVGAGI. These data come from a study of spatial heterogeneity in lung cancer. The overall study: Untreated early-stage non-small cell lung cancer patients, fewer than 85 in total, were the donors. Study-level findings and limits: Ubiquitous expanded tumor TCRs surfaced in blood more at resection than they did at follow-up.

One entry per CDR3 protein, called by TCRdb with MiXCR from the 5' RACE reads. The sample carries approximately 27,000 distinct CDR3 sequences, roughly 6% recorded once. Time point specified: blood at routine non-recurrence follow-up after resection. In each case, whole RNA from tumor, nontumor lung or frozen PBMC was sequenced unsorted. This specimen was PBMCs, taken at follow-up. This receptor was obtained from a male donor with early-stage non-small cell lung cancer. The chain couples TRBV6-5 to TRBJ2-6; D remains ambiguous. The CDR3 bases are TGTGCCAGCAGTTACTCGAACGGGGCCAACGTCCTGACTTTC. It translates to CASSYSNGANVLTF.